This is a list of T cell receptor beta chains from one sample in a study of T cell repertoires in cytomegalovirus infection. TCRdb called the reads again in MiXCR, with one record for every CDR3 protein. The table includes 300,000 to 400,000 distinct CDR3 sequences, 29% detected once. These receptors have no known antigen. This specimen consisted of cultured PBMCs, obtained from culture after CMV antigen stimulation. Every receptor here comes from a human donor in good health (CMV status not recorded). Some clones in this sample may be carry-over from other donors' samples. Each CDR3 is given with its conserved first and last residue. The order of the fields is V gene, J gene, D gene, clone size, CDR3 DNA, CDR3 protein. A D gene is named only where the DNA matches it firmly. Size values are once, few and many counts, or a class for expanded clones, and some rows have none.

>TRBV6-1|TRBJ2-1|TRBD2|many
TGTGCCAGCAGTGAACTAGCGGGAGGGCCCAATGAGCAGTTCTTC
CASSELAGGPNEQFF
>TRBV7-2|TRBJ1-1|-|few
TGTGCCAGCAGCTCCGACCAGACGGGGAGTGAAGCTTTCTTT
CASSSDQTGSEAFF
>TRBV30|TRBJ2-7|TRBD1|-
TGTGCCTGGAGGGCAGGGGGATACTACGAGCAGTACTTC
CAWRAGGYYEQYF
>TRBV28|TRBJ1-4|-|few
TGTGCCAGCAAAGGGGGAAGTGAAAAACTGTTTTTT
CASKGGSEKLFF
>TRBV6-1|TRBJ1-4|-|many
TGTGCCAGCAACCTAGACAGCGCAACTAATGAAAAACTGTTTTTT
CASNLDSATNEKLFF
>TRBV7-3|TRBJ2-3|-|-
TGTGCCAGCAGCTTATCGCTGGACACAGATACGCAGTATTTT
CASSLSLDTDTQYF
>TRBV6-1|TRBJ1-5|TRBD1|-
TGTGCCAGCAGGGCAGGGGGCGCTTATCAGCCCCAGCATTTT
CASRAGGAYQPQHF
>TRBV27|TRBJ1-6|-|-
TGTGCCAGCAGTGGTAATAGTTCACCCCTCCACTTT
CASSGNSSPLHF
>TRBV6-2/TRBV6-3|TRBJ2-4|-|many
TGTGCCAGCCATGACAGCACCTTAGCCAAAAACATTCAGTACTTC
CASHDSTLAKNIQYF
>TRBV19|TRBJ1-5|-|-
TGTGCCAGTAGTGGATGGGGGGATGGTAGTCAGCCCCAGCATTTT
CASSGWGDGSQPQHF
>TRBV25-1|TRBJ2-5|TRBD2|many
TGTGCCAGCAGTGACCCTGGACTAGTAGCTGAGACCCAGTACTTC
CASSDPGLVAETQYF
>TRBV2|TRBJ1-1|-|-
TGTGCCAGCAGTGAAGGAGCCCGGGTAGGAACTGAAGCTTTCTTT
CASSEGARVGTEAFF
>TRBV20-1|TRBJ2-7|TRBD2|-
TGCAGTGCTGGCGAGGCGGGAGGGACATACGAGCAGTACTTC
CSAGEAGGTYEQYF
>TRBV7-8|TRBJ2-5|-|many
TGTGCCAGCAGCTTAGGACTAGATGAGACCCAGTACTTC
CASSLGLDETQYF
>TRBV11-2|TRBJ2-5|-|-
TGTGCCAGCAGCTTAGGAGGGCGCCAAGAGACCCAGTACTTC
CASSLGGRQETQYF
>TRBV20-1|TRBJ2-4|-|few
TGCAGTGCTTCCACATCACTACTAGCCAAAAACATTCAGTACTTC
CSASTSLLAKNIQYF
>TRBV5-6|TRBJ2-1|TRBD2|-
TGTGCCAGCAGCGCGAATATCGTATTAGCGGGAGGGGCCCTTTACGAGCAGTTCTTC
CASSANIVLAGGALYEQFF
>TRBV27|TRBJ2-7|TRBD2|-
TGTGCCAGCAGCCCCCTAGCGGGAAGCACCGACGAGCAGTACTTC
CASSPLAGSTDEQYF
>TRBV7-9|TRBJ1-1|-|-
TGTGCCAGCAGCTTCCAGACAGCCTCCGAAGCTTTCTTT
CASSFQTASEAFF
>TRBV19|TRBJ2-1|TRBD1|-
TGTGCCAGTAGTCCACAGGGGACCCTTAGGGATGAGCAGTTCTTC
CASSPQGTLRDEQFF
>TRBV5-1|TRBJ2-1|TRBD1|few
TGCGCCAGCAGCTTATTAGGGACAGGGCAGGGCTCCTACAATGAGCAGTTCTTC
CASSLLGTGQGSYNEQFF
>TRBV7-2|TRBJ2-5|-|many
TGTGCCAGCAGCTTTATTCAAGAGACCCAGTACTTC
CASSFIQETQYF
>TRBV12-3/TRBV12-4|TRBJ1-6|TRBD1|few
TGTGCCAGCAGTAGGACAGGGTACTATAATTCACCCCTCCACTTT
CASSRTGYYNSPLHF
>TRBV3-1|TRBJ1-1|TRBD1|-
TGTGCCAGCAGCCAAGGGACAGGGGAGACTGAAGCTTTCTTT
CASSQGTGETEAFF
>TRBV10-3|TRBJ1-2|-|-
TGTGCCATCAGTGACACGGCCAGGAACTATGGCTACACCTTC
CAISDTARNYGYTF
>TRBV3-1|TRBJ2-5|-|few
TGTGCCAGCAGCCAAGATCATATCCTGGGTACCCAGTACTTC
CASSQDHILGTQYF
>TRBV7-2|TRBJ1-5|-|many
TGTGCCAGCAGCCCCCAGACAGTGGCGAAACAGCCCCAGCATTTT
CASSPQTVAKQPQHF
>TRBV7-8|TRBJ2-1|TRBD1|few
TGTGCCAGCAGCTTAGCCGGGACAGGGGGTGTATACGGTAGCCCGCCAAGAGAGCAGTTCTTC
CASSLAGTGGVYGSPPREQFF
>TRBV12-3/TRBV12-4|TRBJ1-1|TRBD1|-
TGTGCCAGCAGTCAGGGACAGGGGGCACAAGCTTTCTTT
CASSQGQGAQAFF
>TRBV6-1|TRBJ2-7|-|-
TGTGCCAGCAGTGAAAACGGACACTCCTACGAGCAGTACTTC
CASSENGHSYEQYF
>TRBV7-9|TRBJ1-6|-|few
TGTGCCAGCAGCCAGACTCAGGGGAATTCACCCCTCCACTTT
CASSQTQGNSPLHF
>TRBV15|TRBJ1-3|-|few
TGTGCCACCAGCAGCAGGGAAACTGGAAACACCATATATTTT
CATSSRETGNTIYF
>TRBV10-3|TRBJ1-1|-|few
TGTGCCATCAGTGCCCAAGGGCAGCTGAACACTGAAGCTTTCTTT
CAISAQGQLNTEAFF
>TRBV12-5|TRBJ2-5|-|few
TGTGCTAGTGGTTTGCGTCTCCCCTTGCGTGAGACCCAGTACTTC
CASGLRLPLRETQYF
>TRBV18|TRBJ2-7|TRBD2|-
TGTGCCAGCTCACAATCTAGCGGGAGCTCCTACGAGCAGTACTTC
CASSQSSGSSYEQYF
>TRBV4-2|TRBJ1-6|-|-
TGTGCCAGCAGCCAGACACGGGACCTAGGGGGACCCCTCCACTTT
CASSQTRDLGGPLHF
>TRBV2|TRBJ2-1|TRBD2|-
TGTGCCAGCCTGGCGGGAGTCTACAATGAGCAGTTCTTC
CASLAGVYNEQFF
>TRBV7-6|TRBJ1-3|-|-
TGTGCCAGCAGCTTAAGTATGGCCTCTGGAAACACCATATATTTT
CASSLSMASGNTIYF
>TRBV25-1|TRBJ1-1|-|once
TGTGCCAGCAGTGCCCCCACTGAAGCTTTCTTT
CASSAPTEAFF
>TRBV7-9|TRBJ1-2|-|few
TGTGCCAGCAGCTTCCTGGACCTAAACTATGGCTACACCTTC
CASSFLDLNYGYTF
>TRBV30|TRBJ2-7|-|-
TGTGCCTGTTCTCAGGGCCAGGGGCGCACATCCTACGAGCAGTACTTC
CACSQGQGRTSYEQYF
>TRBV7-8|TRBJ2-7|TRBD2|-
TGTGCCAGCAGTTTTGGACTAGCGCTAAGCTACGAGCAGTACTTC
CASSFGLALSYEQYF
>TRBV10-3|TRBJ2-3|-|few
TGTGCCATCAGTGAGCTTCGATCAGATACGCAGTATTTT
CAISELRSDTQYF
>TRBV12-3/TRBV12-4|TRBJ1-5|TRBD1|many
TGTGCCAGCAGTTTGAGGACAGGGACCTCAACGAGCAATCAGCCCCAGCATTTT
CASSLRTGTSTSNQPQHF
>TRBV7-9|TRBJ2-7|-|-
TGTGCCAGCAGCCCTAGTCGCGGGGAAGGCTCCTACGAGCAGTACTTC
CASSPSRGEGSYEQYF